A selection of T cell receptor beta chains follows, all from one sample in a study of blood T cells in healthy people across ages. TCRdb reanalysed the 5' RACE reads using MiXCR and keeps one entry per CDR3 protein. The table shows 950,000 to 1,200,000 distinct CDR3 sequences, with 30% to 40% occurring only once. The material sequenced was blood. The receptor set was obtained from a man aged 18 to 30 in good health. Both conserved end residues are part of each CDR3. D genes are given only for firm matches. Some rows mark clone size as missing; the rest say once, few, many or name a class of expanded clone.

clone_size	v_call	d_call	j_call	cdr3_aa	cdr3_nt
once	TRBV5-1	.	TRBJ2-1	CANSLDRDYRDPYNEQFF	TGCGCCAACAGCTTGGACAGAGATTACAGGGATCCCTACAATGAGCAGTTCTTC
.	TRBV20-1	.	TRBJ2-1	CSATDSAPRNEQFF	TGCAGTGCTACCGACAGCGCCCCACGCAATGAGCAGTTCTTC
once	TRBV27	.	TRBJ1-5	CASSLGRATSQPQHF	TGTGCCAGCAGTTTAGGCAGGGCCACAAGTCAGCCCCAGCATTTT
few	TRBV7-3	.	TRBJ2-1	CASSLMSFNEQFF	TGTGCCAGCAGCTTAATGTCCTTCAATGAGCAGTTCTTC
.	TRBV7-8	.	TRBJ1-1	CASSLEFPQGNTEAFF	TGTGCCAGCAGCTTAGAGTTCCCTCAGGGGAACACTGAAGCTTTCTTT
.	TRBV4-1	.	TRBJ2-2	CASNQEAGTGELFF	TGCGCCAGCAACCAAGAGGCGGGGACCGGGGAGCTGTTTTTT
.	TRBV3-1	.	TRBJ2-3	CASSQDIGPSTDTQYF	TGTGCCAGCAGCCAAGATATAGGCCCTAGCACAGATACGCAGTATTTT
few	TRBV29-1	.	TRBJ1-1	CSAGRLGGTEAFF	TGCAGTGCTGGGAGGCTGGGAGGCACTGAAGCTTTCTTT
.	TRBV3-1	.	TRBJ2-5	CASSQGQPRLKETQYF	TGTGCCAGCAGCCAAGGACAACCCAGGCTAAAAGAGACCCAGTACTTC
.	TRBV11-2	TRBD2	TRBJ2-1	CASSLPSGAYYNEQFF	TGTGCCAGCAGCTTACCAAGCGGGGCCTACTACAATGAGCAGTTCTTC
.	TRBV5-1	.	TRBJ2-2	CASSQVRGELFF	TGCGCCAGCAGCCAGGTTCGTGGGGAGCTGTTTTTT
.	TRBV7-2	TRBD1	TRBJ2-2	CASRLGQGDTGELFF	TGTGCCAGCAGATTGGGACAGGGAGACACCGGGGAGCTGTTTTTT
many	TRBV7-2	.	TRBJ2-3	CASSLVSGTSTDTQYF	TGTGCCAGCAGCTTAGTAAGCGGGACAAGCACAGATACGCAGTATTTT
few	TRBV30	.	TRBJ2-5	CAWMVGRQTQYF	TGTGCCTGGATGGTAGGACGACAGACCCAGTACTTC
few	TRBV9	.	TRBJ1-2	CASSGQGTYGYTF	TGTGCCAGCAGCGGACAAGGAACCTATGGCTACACCTTC
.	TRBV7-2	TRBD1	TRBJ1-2	CASRRTGSDGYTF	TGTGCCAGCAGAAGGACAGGGTCGGATGGCTACACCTTC
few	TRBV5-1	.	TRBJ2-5	CASSQGVETQYF	TGTGCCAGCAGCCAAGGAGTAGAGACCCAGTACTTC
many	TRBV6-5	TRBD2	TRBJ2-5	CASSLTLAGGQETQYF	TGTGCCAGCAGTTTGACCCTAGCGGGGGGACAAGAGACCCAGTACTTC
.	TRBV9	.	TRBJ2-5	CASSVETAYQETQYF	TGTGCCAGCAGCGTAGAAACGGCCTACCAAGAGACCCAGTACTTC
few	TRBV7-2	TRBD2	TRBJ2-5	CASSLSSGGPQETQYF	TGTGCCAGCAGCTTATCTAGCGGGGGCCCGCAAGAGACCCAGTACTTC
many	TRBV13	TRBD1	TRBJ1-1	CASSFGDRAKAFF	TGTGCCAGCAGCTTCGGGGACAGGGCTAAAGCTTTCTTT
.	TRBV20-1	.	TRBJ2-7	CSAPHGPYNEQYF	TGCAGTGCTCCCCATGGTCCCTACAATGAGCAGTACTTC
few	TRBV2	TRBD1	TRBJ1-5	CASIRTRDSYSNQPQHF	TGTGCCAGCATTCGAACCCGGGACAGTTATAGCAATCAGCCCCAGCATTTT